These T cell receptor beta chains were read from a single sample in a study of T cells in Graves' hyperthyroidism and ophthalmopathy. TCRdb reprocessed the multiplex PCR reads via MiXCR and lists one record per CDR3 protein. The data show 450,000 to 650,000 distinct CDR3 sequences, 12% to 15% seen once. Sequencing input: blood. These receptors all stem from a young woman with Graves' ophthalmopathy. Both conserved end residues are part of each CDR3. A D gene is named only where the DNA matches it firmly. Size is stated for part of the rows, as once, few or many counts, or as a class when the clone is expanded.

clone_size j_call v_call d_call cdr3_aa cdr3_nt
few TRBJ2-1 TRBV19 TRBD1 CASSRERTGYNEQFF TGTGCCAGTAGCCGGGAAAGGACAGGGTATAATGAGCAGTTCTTC
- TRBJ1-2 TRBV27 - CASSFVNSGGYTF TGTGCCAGCAGTTTTGTAAACTCGGGGGGCTACACCTTC
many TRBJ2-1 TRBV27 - CASSGTRVNEQFF TGTGCCAGCAGTGGAACCAGGGTCAATGAGCAGTTCTTC
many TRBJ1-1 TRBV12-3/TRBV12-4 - CASSPVAGSTEAFF TGTGCCAGCAGCCCGGTCGCAGGGTCCACTGAAGCTTTCTTT
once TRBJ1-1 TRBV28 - CASTSGTMNTEAFF TGTGCCAGCACCTCCGGGACAATGAACACTGAAGCTTTCTTT
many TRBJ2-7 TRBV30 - CAWNGRRSYEQYF TGTGCCTGGAACGGCCGACGATCCTACGAGCAGTACTTC
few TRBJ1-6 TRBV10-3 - CAIRQGYNSPLHF TGTGCCATCAGACAGGGCTATAATTCACCCCTCCACTTT
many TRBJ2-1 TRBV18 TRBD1 CASSPAQGDEQFF TGTGCCAGCTCACCCGCCCAGGGGGATGAGCAGTTCTTC
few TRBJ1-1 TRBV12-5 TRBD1 CASGPRQGNTEAFF TGTGCTAGTGGTCCCAGACAGGGGAACACTGAAGCTTTCTTT
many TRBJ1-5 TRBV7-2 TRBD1 CASSSGTGWTAQPQHF TGTGCCAGCAGCTCTGGGACAGGGTGGACCGCTCAGCCCCAGCATTTT
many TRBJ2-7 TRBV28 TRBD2 CASSLLAETYEQYF TGTGCCAGCAGCTTACTAGCGGAGACCTACGAGCAGTACTTC
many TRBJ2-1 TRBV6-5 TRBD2 CASSYSRQREIYNEQFF TGTGCCAGCAGTTACTCCCGGCAGCGGGAGATCTACAATGAGCAGTTCTTC
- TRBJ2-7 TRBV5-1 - CASSLDRTEMLSYEQYF TGCGCCAGCAGCTTGGACAGAACTGAGATGCTTTCCTACGAGCAGTACTTC
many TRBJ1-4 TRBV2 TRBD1 CASSERGQHNEKLFF TGTGCCAGCAGTGAAAGGGGACAGCATAATGAAAAACTGTTTTTT
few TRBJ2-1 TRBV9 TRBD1 CASSAQGALVNEQFF TGTGCCAGCAGCGCGCAGGGGGCGCTGGTGAATGAGCAGTTCTTC
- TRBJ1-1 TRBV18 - CASSPSSAMNTEAFF TGTGCCAGCTCACCGTCGTCAGCCATGAACACTGAAGCTTTCTTT
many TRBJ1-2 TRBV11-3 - CASSTIQGNYGYTF TGTGCCAGCAGCACCATACAGGGAAACTATGGCTACACCTTC
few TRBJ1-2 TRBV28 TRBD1 CASSRDRGGVYGYTF TGTGCCAGCAGCCGGGACAGGGGAGGAGTCTATGGCTACACCTTC
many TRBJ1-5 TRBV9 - CASSVAGLSNQPQHF TGTGCCAGCAGCGTAGCCGGGTTGAGCAATCAGCCCCAGCATTTT
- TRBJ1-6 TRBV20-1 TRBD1 CSATGTGHRFFHF TGCAGTGCCACCGGGACAGGGCACCGGTTTTTCCACTTT
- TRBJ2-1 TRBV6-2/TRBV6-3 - CASSYPGGPHEQFF TGTGCCAGCAGTTACCCGGGTGGGCCCCATGAGCAGTTCTTC
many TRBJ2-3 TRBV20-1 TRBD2 CSALAGGSTDTQYF TGCAGTGCTTTAGCGGGAGGTAGCACAGATACGCAGTATTTT
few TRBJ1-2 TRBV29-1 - CSVDLRQDANYGYTF TGCAGCGTTGACCTCCGACAGGATGCTAACTATGGCTACACCTTC
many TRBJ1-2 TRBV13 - CASSFRGAGSYGYTF TGTGCCAGCAGCTTCCGCGGGGCCGGGAGCTATGGCTACACCTTC
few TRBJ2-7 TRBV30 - CAWTSGYYEQYF TGTGCCTGGACCAGCGGTTACTACGAGCAGTACTTC
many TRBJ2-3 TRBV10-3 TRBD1 CAISGAGTGSTDTQYF TGTGCCATCAGTGGGGCCGGGACAGGGAGCACAGATACGCAGTATTTT
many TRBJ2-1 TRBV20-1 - CSARDMGFSYNEQFF TGCAGTGCTAGAGATATGGGGTTCTCCTACAATGAGCAGTTCTTC
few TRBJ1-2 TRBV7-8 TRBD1 CASSPGQGLSNYGYTF TGTGCCAGCAGCCCTGGACAGGGCCTTTCTAACTATGGCTACACCTTC
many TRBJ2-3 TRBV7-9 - CASSLPSTVTDTQYF TGTGCCAGCAGCTTACCTAGTACGGTCACAGATACGCAGTATTTT
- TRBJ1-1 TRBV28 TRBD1 CASTLIAGTGTTEAFF TGTGCCAGCACCTTAATCGCCGGGACAGGGACCACTGAAGCTTTCTTT
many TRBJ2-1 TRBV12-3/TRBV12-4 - CASSPPAPGYNEQFF TGTGCCAGCAGTCCCCCGGCGCCAGGCTACAATGAGCAGTTCTTC
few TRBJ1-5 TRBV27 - CASSLVSGINQPQHF TGTGCCAGCAGTTTGGTGTCAGGGATCAATCAGCCCCAGCATTTT
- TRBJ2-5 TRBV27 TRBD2 CASSIGTSGRARRQETQYF TGTGCCAGCAGTATCGGGACTAGCGGGAGGGCCAGAAGACAAGAGACCCAGTACTTC
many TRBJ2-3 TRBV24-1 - CATSSGRWGSTDTQYF TGTGCCACCAGTTCGGGACGGTGGGGTAGCACAGATACGCAGTATTTT
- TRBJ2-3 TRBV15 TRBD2 CATSRVLPGLAGGASTDTQYF TGTGCCACCAGCAGAGTACTCCCGGGACTAGCGGGAGGGGCTAGCACAGATACGCAGTATTTT
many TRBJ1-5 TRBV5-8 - CASSTNQPQHF TGTGCCAGCAGCACCAATCAGCCCCAGCATTTT
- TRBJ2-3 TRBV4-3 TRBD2 CASSLSGGTPGADTQYF TGCGCCAGCAGCCTCTCGGGGGGGACCCCAGGGGCAGATACGCAGTATTTT
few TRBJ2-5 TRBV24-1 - CATSNQETQYF TGTGCCACCAGTAATCAAGAGACCCAGTACTTC
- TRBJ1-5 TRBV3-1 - CASYRVSNQPQHF TGTGCCAGCTACAGGGTTAGCAATCAGCCCCAGCATTTT
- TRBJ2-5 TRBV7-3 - CASSFTGRRGETQYF TGTGCCAGCAGCTTTACAGGGAGAAGAGGGGAGACCCAGTACTTC
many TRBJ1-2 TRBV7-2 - CASSSGRQANYGYTF TGTGCCAGCAGCTCGGGACGCCAAGCTAACTATGGCTACACCTTC
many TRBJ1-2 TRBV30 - CAFQGGGFDYGYTF TGTGCCTTCCAAGGGGGAGGTTTCGACTATGGCTACACCTTC
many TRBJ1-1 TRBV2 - CASRSDRTNTEAFF TGTGCCAGCCGCTCCGACAGGACGAACACTGAAGCTTTCTTT
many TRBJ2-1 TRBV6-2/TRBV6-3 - CASSVGSSYNEQFF TGTGCCAGCAGTGTCGGGAGCTCCTACAATGAGCAGTTCTTC
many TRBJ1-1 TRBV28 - CASSPGTQNTEAFF TGTGCCAGCAGTCCCGGGACACAGAACACTGAAGCTTTCTTT
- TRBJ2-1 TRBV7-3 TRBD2 CASSRGGTSGSEQFF TGTGCCAGCAGCCGGGGGGGGACTAGCGGGAGTGAGCAGTTCTTC
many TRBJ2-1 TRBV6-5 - CASSYSVGGAGNFGEQFF TGTGCCAGCAGTTACTCAGTGGGTGGGGCTGGGAATTTTGGAGAGCAGTTCTTC
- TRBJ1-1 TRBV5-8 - CASSLGSGGEKAFF TGTGCCAGCAGCTTGGGGTCCGGGGGAGAGAAAGCTTTCTTT
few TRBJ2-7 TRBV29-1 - CSVIREFGEQYF TGCAGCGTTATACGGGAGTTCGGCGAGCAGTACTTC
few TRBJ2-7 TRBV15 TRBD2 CATSSPFAGGPYEQYF TGTGCCACCAGCAGTCCCTTCGCGGGAGGACCCTACGAGCAGTACTTC
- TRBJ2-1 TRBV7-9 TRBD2 CASSSRPAGGPNEQFF TGTGCCAGCAGCTCTAGACCAGCGGGAGGGCCGAATGAGCAGTTCTTC
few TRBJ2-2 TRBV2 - CASRGTVSTGELFF TGTGCCAGCAGGGGGACCGTGAGCACCGGGGAGCTGTTTTTT
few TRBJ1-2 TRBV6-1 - CASSYWGPHRDNYGYTF TGTGCCAGCAGTTATTGGGGTCCCCACAGGGACAATTATGGCTACACCTTC
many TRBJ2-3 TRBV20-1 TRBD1 CSARLDRQGTFRDTQYF TGCAGTGCTAGACTTGACCGACAGGGGACCTTCAGGGATACGCAGTATTTT
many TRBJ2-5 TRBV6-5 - CASSYGPAETQYF TGTGCCAGCAGTTACGGACCCGCGGAGACCCAGTACTTC
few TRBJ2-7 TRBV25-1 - CASTTEDYEQYF TGTGCCAGCACGACAGAGGACTACGAGCAGTACTTC
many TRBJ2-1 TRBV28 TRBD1 CASSTTGGRNEQFF TGTGCCAGCAGTACGACAGGGGGGAGGAATGAGCAGTTCTTC
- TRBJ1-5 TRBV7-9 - CASSPAGGGKNQPQHF TGTGCCAGCAGCCCCGCCGGAGGGGGAAAGAATCAGCCCCAGCATTTT
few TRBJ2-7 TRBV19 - CASSTTGTPYEQYF TGTGCCAGTAGTACAACCGGGACACCGTACGAGCAGTACTTC